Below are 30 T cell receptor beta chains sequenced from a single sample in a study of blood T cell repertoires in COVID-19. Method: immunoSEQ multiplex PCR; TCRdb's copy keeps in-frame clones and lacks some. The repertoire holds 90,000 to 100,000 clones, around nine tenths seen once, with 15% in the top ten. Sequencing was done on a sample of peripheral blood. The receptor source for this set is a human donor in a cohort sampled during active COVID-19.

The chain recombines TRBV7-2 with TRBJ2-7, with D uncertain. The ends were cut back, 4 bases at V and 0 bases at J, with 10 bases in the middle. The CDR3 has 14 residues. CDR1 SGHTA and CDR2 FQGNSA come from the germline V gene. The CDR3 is CASSSVGNSYEQYF. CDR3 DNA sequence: TGTGCCAGCAGCTCAGTGGGCAACTCCTACGAGCAGTACTTC. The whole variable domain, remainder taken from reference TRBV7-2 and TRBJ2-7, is GAGVSQSPSNKVTEKGKDVELRCDPISGHTALYWYRQSLGQGLEFLIYFQGNSAPDKSGLPSDRFSAERTGGSVSTLTIQRTQQEDSAVYLCASSSVGNSYEQYFGPGTRLTVT.

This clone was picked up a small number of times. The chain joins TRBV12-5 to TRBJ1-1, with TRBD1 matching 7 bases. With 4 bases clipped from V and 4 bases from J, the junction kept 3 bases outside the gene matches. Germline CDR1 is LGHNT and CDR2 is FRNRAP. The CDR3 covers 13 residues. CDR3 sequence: CASGSRGSTEAFF. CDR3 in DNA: TGTGCTAGTGGTTCCAGGGGGAGCACTGAAGCTTTCTTT. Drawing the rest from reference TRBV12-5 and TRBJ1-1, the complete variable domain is DARVTQTPRHKVTEMGQEVTMRCQPILGHNTVFWYRQTMMQGLELLAYFRNRAPLDDSGMPKDRFSAEMPDATLATLKIQPSEPRDSAVYFCASGSRGSTEAFFGQGTRLTVV.

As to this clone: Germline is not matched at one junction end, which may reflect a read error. CDR3 in amino acids: CASSVWAWRSYEQYF. The CDR3 DNA sequence: TGTGCCAGCAGTGTATGGGCCTGGAGGTCCTACGAGCAGTACTTC. The rearrangement uses TRBV28 and TRBJ2-7; possible D gene TRBD2, 5 bases. The CDR3 is 15 amino acids. CDR1 and CDR2 (germline): MDHEN, SYDVKM. The full variable domain, rest sourced from reference TRBV28 and TRBJ2-7, is DVKVTQSSRYLVKRTGEKVFLECVQDMDHENMFWYRQDPGLGLRLIYFSYDVKMKEKGDIPEGYSVSREKKERFSLILESASTNQTSMYLCASSVWAWRSYEQYFGPGTRLTVT.

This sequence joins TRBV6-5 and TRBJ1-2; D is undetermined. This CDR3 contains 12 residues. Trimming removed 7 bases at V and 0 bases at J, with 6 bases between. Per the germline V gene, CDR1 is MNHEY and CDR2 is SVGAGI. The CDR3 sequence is CASKVANYGYTF. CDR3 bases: TGTGCCAGCAAAGTAGCTAACTATGGCTACACCTTC.

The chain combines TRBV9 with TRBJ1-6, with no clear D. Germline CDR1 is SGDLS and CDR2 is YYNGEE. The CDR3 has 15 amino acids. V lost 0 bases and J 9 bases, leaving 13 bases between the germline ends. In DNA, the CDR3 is TGTGCCAGCAGCGTAGCGGCAGGCGTCGGTTCACCCCTCCACTTT. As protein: CASSVAAGVGSPLHF.

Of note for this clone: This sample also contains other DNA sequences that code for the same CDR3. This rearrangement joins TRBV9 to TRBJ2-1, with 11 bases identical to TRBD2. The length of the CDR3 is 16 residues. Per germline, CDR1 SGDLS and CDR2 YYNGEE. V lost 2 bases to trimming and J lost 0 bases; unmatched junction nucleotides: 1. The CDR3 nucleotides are TGTGCCAGCAGCGTGGGGACTAGCGGCTCCTACAATGAGCAGTTCTTC. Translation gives CASSVGTSGSYNEQFF.

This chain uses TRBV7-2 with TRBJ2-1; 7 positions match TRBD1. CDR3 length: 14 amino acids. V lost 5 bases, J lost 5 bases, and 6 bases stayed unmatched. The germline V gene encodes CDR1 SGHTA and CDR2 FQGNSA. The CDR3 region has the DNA TGTGCCAGCAGCCAAGGGGGCAACAACAATGAGCAGTTCTTC. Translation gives CASSQGGNNNEQFF.

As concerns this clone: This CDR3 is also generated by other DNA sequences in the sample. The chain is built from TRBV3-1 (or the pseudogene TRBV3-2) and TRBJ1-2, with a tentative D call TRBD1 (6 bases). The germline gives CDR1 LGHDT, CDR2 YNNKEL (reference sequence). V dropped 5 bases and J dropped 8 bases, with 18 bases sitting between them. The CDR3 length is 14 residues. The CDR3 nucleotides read TGTGCCAGCAGCTTACGGACAGCTTCCCTAGGCTACACCTTC. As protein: CASSLRTASLGYTF.

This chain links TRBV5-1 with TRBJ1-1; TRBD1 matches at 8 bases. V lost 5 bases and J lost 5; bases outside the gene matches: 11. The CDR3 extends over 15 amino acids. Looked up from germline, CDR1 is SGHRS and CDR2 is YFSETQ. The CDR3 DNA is TGCGCCAGCAGTACCCTTCAGGGGGCAGGGACTGAAGCTTTCTTT. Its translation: CASSTLQGAGTEAFF.

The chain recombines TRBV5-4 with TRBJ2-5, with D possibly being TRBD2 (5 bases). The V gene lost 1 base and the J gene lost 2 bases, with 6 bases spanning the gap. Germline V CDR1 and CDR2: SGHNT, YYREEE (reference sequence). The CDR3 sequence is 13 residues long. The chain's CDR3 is CASSLRDQETQYF. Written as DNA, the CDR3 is TGTGCCAGCAGCTTGCGGGATCAAGAGACCCAGTACTTC.

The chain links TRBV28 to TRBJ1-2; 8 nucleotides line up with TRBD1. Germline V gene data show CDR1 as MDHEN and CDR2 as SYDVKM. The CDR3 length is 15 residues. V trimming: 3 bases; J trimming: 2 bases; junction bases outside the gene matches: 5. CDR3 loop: CASSFQGAENYGYTF. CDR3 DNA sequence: TGTGCCAGCAGTTTCCAGGGGGCCGAGAACTATGGCTACACCTTC.

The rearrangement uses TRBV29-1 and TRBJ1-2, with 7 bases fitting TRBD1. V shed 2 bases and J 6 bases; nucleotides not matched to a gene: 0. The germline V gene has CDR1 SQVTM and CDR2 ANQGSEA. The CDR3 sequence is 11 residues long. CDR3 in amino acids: CSVETGDGYTF. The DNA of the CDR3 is TGCAGCGTTGAAACAGGGGATGGCTACACCTTC.

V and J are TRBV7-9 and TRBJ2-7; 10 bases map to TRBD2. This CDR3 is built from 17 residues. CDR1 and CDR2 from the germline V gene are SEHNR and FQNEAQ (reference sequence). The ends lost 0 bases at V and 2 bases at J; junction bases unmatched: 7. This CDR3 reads CASSLALGLAGAYEQYF. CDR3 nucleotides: TGTGCCAGCAGCTTAGCGCTCGGCCTAGCGGGAGCCTACGAGCAGTACTTC.

The DNA of the CDR3 is TGTGCCAGCACCCCGGGACTAGCGGGAAACTACGAGCAGTACTTC. Protein sequence: CASTPGLAGNYEQYF. V usage is TRBV28 and J usage is TRBJ2-7, with 13 bases matching TRBD2. The V and J ends lost 7 bases and 3 bases, in that order; junction bases with no gene match: 6. This CDR3 has 15 amino acids. In germline, CDR1 is MDHEN, CDR2 SYDVKM. The entire variable domain, with the rest obtained from reference TRBV28 and TRBJ2-7, is as follows: DVKVTQSSRYLVKRTGEKVFLECVQDMDHENMFWYRQDPGLGLRLIYFSYDVKMKEKGDIPEGYSVSREKKERFSLILESASTNQTSMYLCASTPGLAGNYEQYFGPGTRLTVT.

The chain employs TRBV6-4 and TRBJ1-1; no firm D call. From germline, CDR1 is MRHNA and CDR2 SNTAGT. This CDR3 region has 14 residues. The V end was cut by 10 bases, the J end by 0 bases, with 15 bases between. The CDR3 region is CATREAAMNTEAFF. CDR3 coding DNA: TGTGCCACCCGCGAGGCGGCTATGAACACTGAAGCTTTCTTT.

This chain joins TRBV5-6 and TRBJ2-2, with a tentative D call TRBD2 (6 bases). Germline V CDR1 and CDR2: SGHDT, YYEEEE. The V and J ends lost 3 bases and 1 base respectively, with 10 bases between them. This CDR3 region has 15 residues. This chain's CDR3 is CASSWGTENTGELFF. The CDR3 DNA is TGTGCCAGCAGCTGGGGGACTGAGAACACCGGGGAGCTGTTTTTT. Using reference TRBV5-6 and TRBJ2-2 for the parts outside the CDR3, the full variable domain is DAGVTQSPTHLIKTRGQQVTLRCSPKSGHDTVSWYQQALGQGPQFIFQYYEEEERQRGNFPDRFSGHQFPNYSSELNVNALLLGDSALYLCASSWGTENTGELFFGEGSRLTVL.

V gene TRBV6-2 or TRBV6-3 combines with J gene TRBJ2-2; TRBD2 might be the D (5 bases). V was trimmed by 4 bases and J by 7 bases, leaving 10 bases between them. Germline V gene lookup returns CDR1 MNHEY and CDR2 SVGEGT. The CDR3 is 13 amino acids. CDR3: CASSLGAHGELFF. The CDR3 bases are TGTGCCAGCAGTTTGGGAGCCCACGGGGAGCTGTTTTTT.

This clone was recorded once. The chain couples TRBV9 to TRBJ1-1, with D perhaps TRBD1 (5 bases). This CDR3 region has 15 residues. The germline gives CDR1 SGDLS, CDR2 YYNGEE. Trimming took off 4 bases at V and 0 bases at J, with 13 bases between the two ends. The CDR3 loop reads CASSQRPGVNTEAFF. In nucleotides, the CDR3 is TGTGCCAGCAGCCAGAGGCCGGGGGTGAACACTGAAGCTTTCTTT.

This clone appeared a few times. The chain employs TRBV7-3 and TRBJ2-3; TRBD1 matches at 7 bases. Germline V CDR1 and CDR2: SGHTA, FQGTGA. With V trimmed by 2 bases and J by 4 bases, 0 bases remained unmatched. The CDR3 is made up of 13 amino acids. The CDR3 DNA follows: TGTGCCAGCAGCTTACAGGGGGCAGATACGCAGTATTTT. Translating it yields CASSLQGADTQYF.

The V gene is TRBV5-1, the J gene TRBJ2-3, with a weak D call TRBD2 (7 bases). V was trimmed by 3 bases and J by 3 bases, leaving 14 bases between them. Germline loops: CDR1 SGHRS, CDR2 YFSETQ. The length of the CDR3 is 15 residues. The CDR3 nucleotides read TGCGCCAGCAGCTGGGGGGGCAGGAGTACAGATACGCAGTATTTT. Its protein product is CASSWGGRSTDTQYF.

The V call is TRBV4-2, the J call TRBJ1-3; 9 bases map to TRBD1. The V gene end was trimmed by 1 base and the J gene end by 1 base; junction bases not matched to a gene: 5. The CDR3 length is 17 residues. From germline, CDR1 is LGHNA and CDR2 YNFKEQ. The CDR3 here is CASSQVDRGFSGNTIYF. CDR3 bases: TGTGCCAGCAGCCAAGTGGACAGGGGCTTTTCTGGAAACACCATATATTTT.

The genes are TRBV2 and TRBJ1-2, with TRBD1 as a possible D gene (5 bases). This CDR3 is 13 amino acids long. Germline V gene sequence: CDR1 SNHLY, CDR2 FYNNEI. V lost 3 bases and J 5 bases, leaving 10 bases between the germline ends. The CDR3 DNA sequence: TGTGCCAGCAGTGAGCAGACAGCTTATGGCTACACCTTC. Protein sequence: CASSEQTAYGYTF.

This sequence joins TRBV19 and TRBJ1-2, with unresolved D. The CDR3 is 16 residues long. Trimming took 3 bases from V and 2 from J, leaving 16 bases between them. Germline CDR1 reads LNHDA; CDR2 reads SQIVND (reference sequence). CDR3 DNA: TGTGCCAGTAGTATCAGGCATACGGCAGAAAACTATGGCTACACCTTC. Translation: CASSIRHTAENYGYTF.

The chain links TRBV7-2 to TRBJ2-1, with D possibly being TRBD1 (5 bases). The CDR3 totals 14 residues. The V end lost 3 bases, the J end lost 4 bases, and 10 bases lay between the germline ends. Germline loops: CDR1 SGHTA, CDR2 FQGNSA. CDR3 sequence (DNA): TGTGCCAGCAGCTTCCGACAGTATTACAATGAGCAGTTCTTC. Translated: CASSFRQYYNEQFF. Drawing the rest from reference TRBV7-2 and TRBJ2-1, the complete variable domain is GAGVSQSPSNKVTEKGKDVELRCDPISGHTALYWYRQSLGQGLEFLIYFQGNSAPDKSGLPSDRFSAERTGGSVSTLTIQRTQQEDSAVYLCASSFRQYYNEQFFGPGTRLTVL.

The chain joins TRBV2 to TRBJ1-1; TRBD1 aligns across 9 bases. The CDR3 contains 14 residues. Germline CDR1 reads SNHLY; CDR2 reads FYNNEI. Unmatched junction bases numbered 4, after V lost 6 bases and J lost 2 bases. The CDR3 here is CASRATGGNTEAFF. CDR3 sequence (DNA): TGTGCCAGCAGAGCGACAGGGGGAAACACTGAAGCTTTCTTT. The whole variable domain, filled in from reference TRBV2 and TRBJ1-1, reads EPEVTQTPSHQVTQMGQEVILRCVPISNHLYFYWYRQILGQKVEFLVSFYNNEISEKSEIFDDQFSVERPDGSNFTLKIRSTKLEDSAMYFCASRATGGNTEAFFGQGTRLTVV.

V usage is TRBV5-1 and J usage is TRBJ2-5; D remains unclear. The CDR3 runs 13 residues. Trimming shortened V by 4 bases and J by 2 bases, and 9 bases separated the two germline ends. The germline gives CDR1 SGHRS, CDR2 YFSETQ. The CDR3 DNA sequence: TGCGCCAGCAGCATCGACATACAAGAGACCCAGTACTTC. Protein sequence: CASSIDIQETQYF.

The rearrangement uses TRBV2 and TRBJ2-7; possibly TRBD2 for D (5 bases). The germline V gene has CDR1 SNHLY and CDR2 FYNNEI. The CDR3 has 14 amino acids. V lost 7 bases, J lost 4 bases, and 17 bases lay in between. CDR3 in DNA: TGTGCCAGCACCTTCGGGCTAGCCCTATACGAGCAGTACTTC. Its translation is CASTFGLALYEQYF.

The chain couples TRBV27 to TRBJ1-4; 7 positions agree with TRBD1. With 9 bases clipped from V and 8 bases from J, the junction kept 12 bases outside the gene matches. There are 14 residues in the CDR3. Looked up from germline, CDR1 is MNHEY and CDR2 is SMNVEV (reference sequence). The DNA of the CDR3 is TGTGCCAGGAGGACAGGAAACCGTGGGGAAAAACTGTTTTTT. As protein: CARRTGNRGEKLFF.

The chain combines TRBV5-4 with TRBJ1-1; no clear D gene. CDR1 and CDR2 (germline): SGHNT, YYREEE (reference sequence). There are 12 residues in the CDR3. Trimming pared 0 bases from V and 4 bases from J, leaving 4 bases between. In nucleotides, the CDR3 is TGTGCCAGCAGCTTGGACATCACTGAAGCTTTCTTT. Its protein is CASSLDITEAFF.

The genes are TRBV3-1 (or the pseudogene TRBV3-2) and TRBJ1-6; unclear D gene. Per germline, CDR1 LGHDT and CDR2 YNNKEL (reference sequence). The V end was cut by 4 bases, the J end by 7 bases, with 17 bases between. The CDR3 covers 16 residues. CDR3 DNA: TGTGCCAGCAGCCGCTACCCGACACTGAAAAATTCACCCCTCCACTTT. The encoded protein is CASSRYPTLKNSPLHF.